Sequencing of this T cell receptor beta chain was carried out in a study of blood T cells in healthy people across ages. The use of a sample-barcoded 5' primer and a J-beta primer mix characterized a second PCR of roughly 7 to 11 cycles. TCRdb recomputed calls from the 5' RACE reads with MiXCR, one row per CDR3 protein. This table has approximately 1.5 million distinct CDR3 sequences, approximately 32% appearing once. CDR3 size: 15 residues. Trimming took off 6 bases at V and 3 bases at J, with 17 bases between the two ends. The V gene's germline CDR1 is MGHRA and CDR2 YSYEKL. This clonotype was counted between two and nine times.

Sequencing was done on a sample of blood. The clonotype originates from a woman in her 30s in good health. The J gene is TRBJ1-1, the V gene TRBV4-1, with D possibly TRBD1 on 5 matching bases. DNA of the CDR3: TGCGCCAGCAGAAATCGGGGGGGTGGGGACACTGAAGCTTTCTTT. Its protein product is CASRNRGGGDTEAFF.